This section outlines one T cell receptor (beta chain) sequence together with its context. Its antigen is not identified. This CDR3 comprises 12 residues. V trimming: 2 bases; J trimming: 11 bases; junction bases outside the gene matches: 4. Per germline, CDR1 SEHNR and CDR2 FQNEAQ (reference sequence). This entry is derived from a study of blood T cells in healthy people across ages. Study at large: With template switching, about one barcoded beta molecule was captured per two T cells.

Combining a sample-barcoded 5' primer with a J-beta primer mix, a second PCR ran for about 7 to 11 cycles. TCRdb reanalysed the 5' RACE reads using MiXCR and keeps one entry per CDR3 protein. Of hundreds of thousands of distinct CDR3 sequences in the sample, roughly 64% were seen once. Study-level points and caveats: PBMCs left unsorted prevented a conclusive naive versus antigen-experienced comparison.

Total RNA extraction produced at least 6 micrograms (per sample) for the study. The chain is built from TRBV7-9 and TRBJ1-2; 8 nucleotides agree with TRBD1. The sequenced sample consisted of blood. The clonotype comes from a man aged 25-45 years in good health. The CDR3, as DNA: TGTGCCAGCAGCTTACAGGGGGCCGGTTACACCTTC. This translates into CASSLQGAGYTF.